This passage covers 15 T cell receptor beta chains from one sample sequenced in a study of cytomegalovirus exposure and HLA in healthy donors. The primer mix had 60 Vbeta and 13 Jbeta primers. Clones were sequenced by immunoSEQ multiplex PCR, and TCRdb holds only the in-frame ones, with some missing. Among 150,000 or so clones listed, more than 60% were seen once. The material sequenced was PBMCs. These TCRs come from a woman in her forties or fifties in good health and CMV-seropositive.

The chain is built from TRBV18 and TRBJ1-2, with TRBD1 matching 7 bases. The V and J ends lost 6 bases and 4 bases, in that order; junction bases with no gene match: 11. The CDR3 has 15 amino acids. CDR1 is KGHSH, CDR2 LQKENI, per germline. CDR3 in amino acids: CASSPETGLAYGYTF. Here the CDR3 DNA reads TGTGCCAGCTCGCCTGAGACAGGGTTAGCCTATGGCTACACCTTC.

This rearrangement joins TRBV19 to TRBJ1-6; tentative D call: TRBD1 (5 bases). The CDR3 spans 13 residues. Germline V gene data show CDR1 as LNHDA and CDR2 as SQIVND (reference sequence). V was clipped by 0 bases and J by 13 bases, with 10 bases between them. The CDR3 is CASSIDRGWPLHF. The CDR3 nucleotides read TGTGCCAGTAGTATAGATCGGGGGTGGCCCCTCCACTTT.

The table lists this clone with a few counts. The V gene is TRBV5-1, the J gene TRBJ1-2; D remains unclear. The CDR3 sequence is 13 residues long. From germline, CDR1 is SGHRS and CDR2 YFSETQ. V shed 1 base and J shed 2 bases, with 6 bases lying between them. CDR3 DNA sequence: TGCGCCAGCAGCTTGCAAACAAACTATGGCTACACCTTC. Protein: CASSLQTNYGYTF. Supplemented by reference TRBV5-1 and TRBJ1-2, the full variable domain reads KAGVTQTPRYLIKTRGQQVTLSCSPISGHRSVSWYQQTPGQGLQFLFEYFSETQRNKGNFPGRFSGRQFSNSRSEMNVSTLELGDSALYLCASSLQTNYGYTFGSGTRLTVV.

This clone came up once. The chain is built from TRBV6-5 and TRBJ2-7, with D possibly matching TRBD2 (6 bases). V was cut by 0 bases and J by 3 bases, with 12 bases left in between. The germline V gene encodes CDR1 MNHEY and CDR2 SVGAGI. The CDR3 consists of 15 residues. The CDR3 DNA follows: TGTGCCAGCAGTTACTCGGGGCGGGAAGGCTACGAGCAGTACTTC. Protein sequence: CASSYSGREGYEQYF.

The V call is TRBV28, the J call TRBJ2-3; the match to TRBD1 covers 8 bases. After removal of 6 bases from V and 4 bases from J, the junction contained 6 bases not matched to a gene. Germline V gene sequence: CDR1 MDHEN, CDR2 SYDVKM. The CDR3 covers 14 residues. DNA of the CDR3: TGTGCCAGCAGGGACAGGGTAAGGCCAGATACGCAGTATTTT. It codes for CASRDRVRPDTQYF. The full variable domain, in which reference TRBV28 and TRBJ2-3 provide the parts outside the CDR3, is DVKVTQSSRYLVKRTGEKVFLECVQDMDHENMFWYRQDPGLGLRLIYFSYDVKMKEKGDIPEGYSVSREKKERFSLILESASTNQTSMYLCASRDRVRPDTQYFGPGTRLTVL.

This chain uses TRBV27 with TRBJ2-3; 9 bases are shared with TRBD2. Germline CDR1 and CDR2: MNHEY and SMNVEV (reference sequence). V gave up 3 bases and J gave up 3 bases; unmatched junction bases: 7. The CDR3 covers 16 residues. The CDR3 nucleotides read TGTGCCAGCAGTTTCGTCGGCGGGAGGGGGACAGATACGCAGTATTTT. Residues: CASSFVGGRGTDTQYF.

The rearrangement joins TRBV29-1 to TRBJ1-1, with D hard to call. V lost 4 bases and J 1 base, leaving 4 bases between the germline ends. CDR3 length equals 11 residues. The V gene's germline CDR1 is SQVTM and CDR2 ANQGSEA. CDR3 sequence: CSVVRNTEAFF. For the CDR3, the DNA is TGCAGCGTTGTCAGGAACACTGAAGCTTTCTTT.

This clone has a handful of counts. The J gene is TRBJ1-2, the V gene TRBV19; D is possibly TRBD1 (6 bases). The CDR3 has 14 amino acids. The V and J ends lost 0 bases and 6 bases respectively, with 11 bases between them. The germline gives CDR1 LNHDA, CDR2 SQIVND (reference sequence). CDR3 amino acids: CASSIDPDRHGYTF. The CDR3 DNA reads TGTGCCAGTAGTATAGATCCGGACAGACATGGCTACACCTTC.

This clone occurred once. The V gene is TRBV18, the J gene TRBJ2-3; 8 nucleotides agree with TRBD1. V lost 3 bases to trimming and J lost 3 bases; unmatched junction nucleotides: 8. This CDR3 comprises 16 residues. CDR1 and CDR2 from the germline V gene are KGHSH and LQKENI. The DNA of the CDR3 is TGTGCCAGCTCACCGCTTGGGACAGGAGGTACAGATACGCAGTATTTT. Its translation is CASSPLGTGGTDTQYF. Looking up the rest from reference TRBV18 and TRBJ2-3 gives the full variable domain: NAGVMQNPRHLVRRRGQEARLRCSPMKGHSHVYWYRQLPEEGLKFMVYLQKENIIDESGMPKERFSAEFPKEGPSILRIQQVVRGDSAAYFCASSPLGTGGTDTQYFGPGTRLTVL.

This clone was observed a single time. The rearrangement uses TRBV18 and TRBJ2-7; the match to TRBD2 covers 12 bases. Germline CDR1 is KGHSH and CDR2 is LQKENI. Unmatched junction bases numbered 8, after V lost 1 base and J lost 7 bases. The CDR3 has 16 residues. DNA for the CDR3: TGTGCCAGCTCACCACGGGCGACTAGCGGGAGTGGGGAGCAGTACTTC. Translating gives CASSPRATSGSGEQYF.

This clone was picked up a small number of times. The V call is TRBV10-2, the J call TRBJ1-2, with D possibly being TRBD1 (5 bases). Per germline, CDR1 WSHSY and CDR2 SAAADI. This CDR3 is 12 amino acids long. Trimming stripped 2 bases from V and 7 bases from J, with 8 bases between. CDR3 protein: CASSEGGFGYTF. CDR3 DNA sequence: TGCGCCAGCAGTGAGGGGGGGTTTGGCTACACCTTC.

Note on this clone: The junction departs from germline at one end; a sequencing error may be responsible. This chain joins TRBV19 and TRBJ1-2; D unclear. The CDR3 runs to 15 residues. The germline V gene has CDR1 LNHDA and CDR2 SQIVND (reference sequence). CDR3 region: CAGSSLEGFNYGYTF. The CDR3, as DNA: TGTGCCGGTAGTTCCCTCGAGGGATTTAACTATGGCTACACCTTC.

This clone was recorded only once. The V call is TRBV15, the J call TRBJ2-5; TRBD1 matches at 7 bases. Germline V gene sequence: CDR1 LNHNV, CDR2 YYDKDF (reference sequence). V dropped 3 bases and J dropped 4; count of bases not matched to a gene: 11. There are 16 residues in the CDR3. CDR3 sequence: CATSRAMTGFGETQYF. The CDR3 bases are TGTGCCACCAGCAGGGCAATGACAGGGTTCGGAGAGACCCAGTACTTC.

This chain links TRBV7-9 with TRBJ1-2; tentative D call: TRBD1 (6 bases). The V and J ends lost 7 bases and 6 bases respectively, with 18 bases between them. CDR1 and CDR2 from the germline V gene are SEHNR and FQNEAQ (reference sequence). CDR3 size: 14 residues. The CDR3 bases are TGTGCCAGCAACCCCGAGGGGGGGGTTCATGGCTACACCTTC. Its protein is CASNPEGGVHGYTF. Supplemented by reference TRBV7-9 and TRBJ1-2, the full variable domain reads DTGVSQNPRHKITKRGQNVTFRCDPISEHNRLYWYRQTLGQGPEFLTYFQNEAQLEKSRLLSDRFSAERPKGSFSTLEIQRTEQGDSAMYLCASNPEGGVHGYTFGSGTRLTVV.

The chain links TRBV11-2 to TRBJ1-2; maybe TRBD1 (6 bases). This CDR3 spans 14 amino acids. Germline V gene sequence: CDR1 SGHAT, CDR2 FQNNGV. Trimming stripped 7 bases from V and 8 bases from J, with 20 bases between. CDR3 loop: CASTTNRGAQGYTF. The CDR3 nucleotides are TGTGCCAGCACCACAAACCGGGGGGCGCAGGGCTACACCTTC. Full variable domain (outside the CDR3, taken from reference TRBV11-2 and TRBJ1-2): EAGVAQSPRYKIIEKRQSVAFWCNPISGHATLYWYQQILGQGPKLLIQFQNNGVVDDSQLPKDRFSAERLKGVDSTLKIQPAKLEDSAVYLCASTTNRGAQGYTFGSGTRLTVV.